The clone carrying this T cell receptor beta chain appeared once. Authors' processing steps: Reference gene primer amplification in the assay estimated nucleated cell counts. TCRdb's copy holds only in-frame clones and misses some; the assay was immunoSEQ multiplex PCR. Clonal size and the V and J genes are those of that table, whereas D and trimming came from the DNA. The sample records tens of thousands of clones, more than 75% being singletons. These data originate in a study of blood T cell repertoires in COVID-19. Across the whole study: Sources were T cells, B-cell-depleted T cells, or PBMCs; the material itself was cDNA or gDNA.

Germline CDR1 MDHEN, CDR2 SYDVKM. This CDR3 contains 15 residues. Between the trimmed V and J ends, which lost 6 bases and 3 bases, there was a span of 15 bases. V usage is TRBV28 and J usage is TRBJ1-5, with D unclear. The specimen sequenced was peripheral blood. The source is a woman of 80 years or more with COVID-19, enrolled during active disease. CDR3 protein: CASSKMGSLNQPQHF. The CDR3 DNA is TGTGCCAGCAGCAAGATGGGCAGTCTCAATCAGCCCCAGCATTTT.